The 14 T cell receptor beta chains below come from one sample, sequenced in a study of T-cell memory formation after mild COVID-19. Via MiXCR, TCRdb re-called the 5' RACE reads, giving one row per CDR3 protein. The sample carries under 350,000 distinct CDR3 sequences, about 17% recorded once. Sequencing input: PBMCs or a T cell subset sorted from them (not recorded which). Receptors originate from a man younger than 30 who had mild COVID-19 (a few samples of this study predate the infection). Cell type and time point are not known.

In this sample, this clonotype turned up many times. The V gene is TRBV5-1, the J gene TRBJ1-1; 7 nucleotides line up with TRBD1. CDR1 SGHRS and CDR2 YFSETQ come from the germline V gene. This CDR3 spans 14 amino acids. V shed 0 bases and J 2 bases; nucleotides not matched to a gene: 1. The CDR3 DNA sequence: TGCGCCAGCAGCTTGGCAGGGGGAAACACTGAAGCTTTCTTT. Translated, it gives CASSLAGGNTEAFF.

The rearrangement uses TRBV2 and TRBJ2-1; TRBD2 is a possible D gene (5 bases). Germline V gives CDR1 SNHLY, CDR2 FYNNEI. The CDR3 is 13 amino acids. V dropped 7 bases and J dropped 6 bases, with 13 bases sitting between them. CDR3 DNA: TGTGCCAGCACCGAAGCGGTCCCCAATGAGCAGTTCTTC. The encoded protein is CASTEAVPNEQFF.

The sample holds a few counts of this clonotype. This rearrangement joins TRBV5-1 to TRBJ2-7, with D perhaps matching TRBD1 (6 bases). CDR1 is SGHRS, CDR2 YFSETQ, per germline. The CDR3 contains 15 residues. Trimming took 4 bases from V and 0 from J, leaving 14 bases between them. CDR3 nucleotides: TGCGCCAGCAGCGGAACAGGGTCCCCCTCCTACGAGCAGTACTTC. This translates into CASSGTGSPSYEQYF.

This clonotype has a count of ten or more. The V and J genes are TRBV7-8 and TRBJ2-7; no clear D. V lost 0 bases and J lost 2, with 5 bases in between. This CDR3 is 13 amino acids long. The germline gives CDR1 SGHVS, CDR2 FQNEAQ. This CDR3 reads CASSLASAYEQYF. CDR3 nucleotides: TGTGCCAGCAGCTTAGCGTCAGCCTACGAGCAGTACTTC. The variable domain in full, completed from reference TRBV7-8 and TRBJ2-7, reads GAGVSQSPRYKVAKRGQDVALRCDPISGHVSLFWYQQALGQGPEFLTYFQNEAQLDKSGLPSDRFFAERPEGSVSTLKIQRTQQEDSAVYLCASSLASAYEQYFGPGTRLTVT.

The rearrangement uses TRBV6-5 and TRBJ2-7; 8 nucleotides line up with TRBD1. The V gene's germline CDR1 is MNHEY and CDR2 SVGAGI. The length of the CDR3 is 15 residues. J lost 5 bases, V lost 2 bases, and 8 bases had no gene match. The CDR3 sequence: CASSYRGRGLNEQYF. Written as DNA, the CDR3 is TGTGCCAGCAGTTACAGAGGCAGGGGGCTCAACGAGCAGTACTTC.

The rearrangement uses TRBV5-5 and TRBJ1-1; maybe TRBD1 (6 bases). The germline V gene has CDR1 SGHKS and CDR2 YYEKEE (reference sequence). This CDR3 is 14 amino acids long. V lost 5 bases to trimming and J lost 5 bases, with 16 bases between them. DNA of the CDR3: TGTGCCAGCAGGGGTTGGACAGATCGGACTGAAGCTTTCTTT. Translated, it gives CASRGWTDRTEAFF.

This clonotype was observed a few times. The chain uses TRBV9 and TRBJ2-7; tentative D call: TRBD2 (5 bases). The CDR3 is 13 amino acids. Trimming took 2 bases from V and 4 from J, leaving 10 bases between them. Germline V lookup: CDR1 SGDLS, CDR2 YYNGEE. The CDR3 nucleotides are TGTGCCAGCAGCGTCTCCCCGGGGTACGAGCAGTACTTC. It is translated as CASSVSPGYEQYF.

The V call is TRBV30, the J call TRBJ2-1; 7 bases align to TRBD2. The CDR3 has 16 amino acids. V was pared by 4 bases and J by 1 base, with 10 bases of the junction left unmatched. The germline gives CDR1 GTSNPN, CDR2 SVGIG (reference sequence). CDR3 DNA sequence: TGTGCCTGGATCAGTATAAGCGGGGCTTCCTACAATGAGCAGTTCTTC. Translated: CAWISISGASYNEQFF.

The V and J genes are TRBV20-1 and TRBJ1-1, with 7 positions matching TRBD1. The germline CDR1 and CDR2 sequences are DFQATT and SNEGSKA (reference sequence). The CDR3 is 15 residues long. The CDR3 loop is CSMRGRGLMNTEAFF. CDR3 in DNA: TGCAGCATGAGGGGCAGGGGGTTAATGAACACTGAAGCTTTCTTT.

V gene TRBV7-3 combines with J gene TRBJ1-1; tentatively, D is TRBD1 (5 bases). CDR3 size: 13 residues. Germline V gives CDR1 SGHTA, CDR2 FQGTGA. The ends were cut back, 4 bases at V and 0 bases at J, with 6 bases in the middle. The CDR3 sequence is CASSSTVNTEAFF. The CDR3 bases are TGTGCCAGCAGCTCGACAGTGAACACTGAAGCTTTCTTT.

This clonotype was counted between two and nine times. The gene calls are TRBV27 and TRBJ2-7, with TRBD2 as a possible D gene (6 bases). Trimming removed 1 base from V and 1 base from J, with 11 bases in between. The CDR3 length is 15 residues. CDR1 is MNHEY, CDR2 SMNVEV, per germline (reference sequence). CDR3 region: CASSLLPGLSYEQYF. The CDR3, as DNA: TGTGCCAGCAGTTTATTGCCGGGACTGTCCTACGAGCAGTACTTC.

In its sample, this clonotype was seen many times. V is TRBV15 and J is TRBJ2-2; 7 bases fit TRBD2. Germline V gives CDR1 LNHNV, CDR2 YYDKDF (reference sequence). V was clipped by 4 bases and J by 4 bases; unmatched bases: 15. The CDR3 has 18 amino acids. Here the CDR3 reads CATSTRPGGNEGTGELFF. In nucleotides, the CDR3 is TGTGCCACCAGCACTCGGCCCGGGGGGAACGAAGGCACCGGGGAGCTGTTTTTT.

This clonotype was detected many times. V and J are TRBV5-6 and TRBJ1-2; a weak D match, TRBD1 (6 bases). Germline values: CDR1 SGHDT, CDR2 YYEEEE. The CDR3 is 15 amino acids. Trimming stripped 5 bases from V and 4 bases from J, with 18 bases between. The CDR3 protein is CASSLRGVGSYGYTF. CDR3 sequence (DNA): TGTGCCAGCAGTCTGAGGGGGGTTGGAAGCTATGGCTACACCTTC.

The chain employs TRBV9 and TRBJ2-3; 9 nucleotides align to TRBD1. The CDR3 sequence is 14 residues long. Per the germline V gene, CDR1 is SGDLS and CDR2 is YYNGEE. With 2 bases clipped from V and 3 bases from J, the junction kept 1 base outside the gene matches. The DNA for the CDR3 is TGTGCCAGCAGCGTCGGGACAGGGACAGATACGCAGTATTTT. It codes for CASSVGTGTDTQYF.